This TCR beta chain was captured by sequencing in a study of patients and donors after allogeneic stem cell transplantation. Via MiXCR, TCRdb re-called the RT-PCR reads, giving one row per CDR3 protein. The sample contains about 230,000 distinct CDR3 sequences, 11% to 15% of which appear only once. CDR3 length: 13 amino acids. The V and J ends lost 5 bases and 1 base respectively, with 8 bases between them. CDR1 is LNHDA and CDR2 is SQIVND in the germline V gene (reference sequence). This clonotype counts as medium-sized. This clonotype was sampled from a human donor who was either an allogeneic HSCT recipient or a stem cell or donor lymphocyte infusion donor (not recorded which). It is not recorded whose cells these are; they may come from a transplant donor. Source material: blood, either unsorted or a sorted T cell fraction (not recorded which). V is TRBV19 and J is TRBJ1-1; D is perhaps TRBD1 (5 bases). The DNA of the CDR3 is TGTGCCAGTAGTGCAGGGCGGAACACTGAAGCTTTCTTT. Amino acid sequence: CASSAGRNTEAFF.